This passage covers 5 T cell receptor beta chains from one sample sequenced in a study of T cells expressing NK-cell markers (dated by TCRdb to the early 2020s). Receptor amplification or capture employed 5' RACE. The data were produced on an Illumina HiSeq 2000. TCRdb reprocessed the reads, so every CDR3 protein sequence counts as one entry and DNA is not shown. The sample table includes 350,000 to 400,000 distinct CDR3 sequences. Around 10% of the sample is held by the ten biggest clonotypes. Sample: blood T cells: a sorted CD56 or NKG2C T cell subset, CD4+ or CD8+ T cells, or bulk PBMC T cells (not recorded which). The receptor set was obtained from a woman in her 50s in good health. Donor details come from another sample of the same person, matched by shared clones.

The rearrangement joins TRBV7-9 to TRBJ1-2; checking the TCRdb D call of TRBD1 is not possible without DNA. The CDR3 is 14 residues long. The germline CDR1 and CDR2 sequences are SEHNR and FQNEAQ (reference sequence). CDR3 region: CASRPRDRDYGYTF.

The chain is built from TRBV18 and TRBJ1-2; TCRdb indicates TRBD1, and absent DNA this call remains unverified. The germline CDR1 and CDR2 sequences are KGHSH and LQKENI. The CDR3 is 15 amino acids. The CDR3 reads CASSPTPDRNYGYTF.

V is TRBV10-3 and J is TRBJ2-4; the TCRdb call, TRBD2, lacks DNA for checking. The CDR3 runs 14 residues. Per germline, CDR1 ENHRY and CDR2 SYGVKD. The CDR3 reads CAISGESRGDIQYF.

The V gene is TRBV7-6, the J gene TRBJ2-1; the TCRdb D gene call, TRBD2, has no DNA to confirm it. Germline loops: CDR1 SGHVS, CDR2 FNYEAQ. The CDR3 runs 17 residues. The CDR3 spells CASSTRLAGGKGNERFF.

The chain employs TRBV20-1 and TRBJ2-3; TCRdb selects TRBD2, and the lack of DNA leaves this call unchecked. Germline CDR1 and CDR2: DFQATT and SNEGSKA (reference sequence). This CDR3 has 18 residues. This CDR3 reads CSAIRGSSEDPSADTQYF.